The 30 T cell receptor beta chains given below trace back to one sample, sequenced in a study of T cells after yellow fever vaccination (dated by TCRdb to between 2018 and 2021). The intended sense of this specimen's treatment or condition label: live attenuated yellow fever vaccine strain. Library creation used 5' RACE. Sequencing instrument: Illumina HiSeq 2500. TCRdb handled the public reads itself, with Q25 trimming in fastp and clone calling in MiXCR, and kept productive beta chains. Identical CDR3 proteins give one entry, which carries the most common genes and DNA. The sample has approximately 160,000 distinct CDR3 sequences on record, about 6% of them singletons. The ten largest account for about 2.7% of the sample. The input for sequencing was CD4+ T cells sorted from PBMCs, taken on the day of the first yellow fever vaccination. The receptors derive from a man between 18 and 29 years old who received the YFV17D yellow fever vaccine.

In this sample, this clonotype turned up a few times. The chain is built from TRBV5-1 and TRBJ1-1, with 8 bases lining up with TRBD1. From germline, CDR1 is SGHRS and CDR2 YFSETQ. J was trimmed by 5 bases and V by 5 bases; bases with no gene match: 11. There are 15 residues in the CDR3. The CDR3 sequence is CASSLRTGGSTEAFF. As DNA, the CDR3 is TGCGCCAGCAGTTTGCGAACAGGGGGGAGTACTGAAGCTTTCTTT.

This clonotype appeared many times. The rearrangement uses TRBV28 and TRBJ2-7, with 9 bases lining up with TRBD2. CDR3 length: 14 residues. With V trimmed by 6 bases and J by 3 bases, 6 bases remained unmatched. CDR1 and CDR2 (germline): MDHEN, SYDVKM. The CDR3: CASSRGTSYYEQYV. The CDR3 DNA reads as TGTGCCAGCAGCCGGGGGACTAGCTACTACGAGCAGTACGTC.

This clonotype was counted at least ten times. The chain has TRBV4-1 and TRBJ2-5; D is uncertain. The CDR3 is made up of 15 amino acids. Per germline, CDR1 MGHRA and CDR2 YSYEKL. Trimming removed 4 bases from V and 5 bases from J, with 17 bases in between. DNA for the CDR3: TGCGCCAGCAGCCCGGAAGACAACGCTAGGGAGACCCAGTACTTC. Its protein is CASSPEDNARETQYF.

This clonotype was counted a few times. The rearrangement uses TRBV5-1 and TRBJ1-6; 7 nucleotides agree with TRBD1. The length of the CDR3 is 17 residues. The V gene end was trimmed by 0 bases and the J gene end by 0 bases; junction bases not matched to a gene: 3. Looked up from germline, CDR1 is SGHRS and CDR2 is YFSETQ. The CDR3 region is CASSLDRGSSYNSPLHF. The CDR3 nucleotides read TGCGCCAGCAGCTTGGACAGGGGAAGCTCCTATAATTCACCCCTCCACTTT. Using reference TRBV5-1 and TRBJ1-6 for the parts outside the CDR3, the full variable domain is KAGVTQTPRYLIKTRGQQVTLSCSPISGHRSVSWYQQTPGQGLQFLFEYFSETQRNKGNFPGRFSGRQFSNSRSEMNVSTLELGDSALYLCASSLDRGSSYNSPLHFGNGTRLTVT.

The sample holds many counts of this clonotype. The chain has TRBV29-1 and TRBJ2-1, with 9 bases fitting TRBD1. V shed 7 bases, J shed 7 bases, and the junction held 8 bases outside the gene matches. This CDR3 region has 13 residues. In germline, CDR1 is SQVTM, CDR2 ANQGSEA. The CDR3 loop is CSAGQGTLNEQFF. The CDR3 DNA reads TGCAGCGCAGGACAGGGGACATTGAATGAGCAGTTCTTC.

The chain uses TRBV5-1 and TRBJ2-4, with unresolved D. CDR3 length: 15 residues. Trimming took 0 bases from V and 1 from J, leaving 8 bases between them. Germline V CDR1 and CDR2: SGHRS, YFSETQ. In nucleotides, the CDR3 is TGCGCCAGCAGCTTGGATGGGTGGGCCAAAAACATTCAGTACTTC. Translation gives CASSLDGWAKNIQYF.

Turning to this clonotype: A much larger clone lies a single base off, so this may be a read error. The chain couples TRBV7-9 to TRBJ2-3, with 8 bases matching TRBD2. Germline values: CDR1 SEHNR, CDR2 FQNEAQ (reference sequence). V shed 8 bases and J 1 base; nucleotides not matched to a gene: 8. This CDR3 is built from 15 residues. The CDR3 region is CASPNLSGGTDTQYF. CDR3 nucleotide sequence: TGTGCCAGCCCCAACCTTAGCGGGGGCACAGATACGCAGTATTTT.

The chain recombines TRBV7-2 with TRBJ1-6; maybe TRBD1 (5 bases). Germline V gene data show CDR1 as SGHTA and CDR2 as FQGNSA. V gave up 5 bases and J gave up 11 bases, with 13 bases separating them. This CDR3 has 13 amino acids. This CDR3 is CASSPHGATPLHF. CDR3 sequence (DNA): TGTGCCAGCAGCCCTCACGGGGCGACACCCCTCCACTTT.

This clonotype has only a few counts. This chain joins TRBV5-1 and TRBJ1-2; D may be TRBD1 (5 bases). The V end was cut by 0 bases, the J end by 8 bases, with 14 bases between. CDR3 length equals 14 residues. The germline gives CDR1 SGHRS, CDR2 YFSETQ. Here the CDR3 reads CASSLGQGNKGYTF. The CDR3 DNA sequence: TGCGCCAGCAGCTTGGGCCAGGGAAATAAAGGCTACACCTTC. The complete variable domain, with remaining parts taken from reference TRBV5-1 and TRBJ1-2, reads KAGVTQTPRYLIKTRGQQVTLSCSPISGHRSVSWYQQTPGQGLQFLFEYFSETQRNKGNFPGRFSGRQFSNSRSEMNVSTLELGDSALYLCASSLGQGNKGYTFGSGTRLTVV.

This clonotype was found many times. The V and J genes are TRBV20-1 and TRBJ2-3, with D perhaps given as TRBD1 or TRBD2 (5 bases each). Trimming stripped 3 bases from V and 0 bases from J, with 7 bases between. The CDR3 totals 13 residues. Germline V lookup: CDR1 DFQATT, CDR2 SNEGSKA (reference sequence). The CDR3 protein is CSASWGSTDTQYF. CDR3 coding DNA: TGCAGTGCTAGCTGGGGGAGCACAGATACGCAGTATTTT.

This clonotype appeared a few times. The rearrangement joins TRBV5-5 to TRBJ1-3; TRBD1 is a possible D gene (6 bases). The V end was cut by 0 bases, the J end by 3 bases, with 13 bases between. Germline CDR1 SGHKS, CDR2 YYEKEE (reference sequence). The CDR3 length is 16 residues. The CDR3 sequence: CASSLDPRTVGNTIYF. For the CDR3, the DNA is TGTGCCAGCAGCTTGGATCCCAGGACAGTTGGAAACACCATATATTTT. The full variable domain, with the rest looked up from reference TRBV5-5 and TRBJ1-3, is DAGVTQSPTHLIKTRGQQVTLRCSPISGHKSVSWYQQVLGQGPQFIFQYYEKEERGRGNFPDRFSARQFPNYSSELNVNALLLGDSALYLCASSLDPRTVGNTIYFGEGSWLTVV.

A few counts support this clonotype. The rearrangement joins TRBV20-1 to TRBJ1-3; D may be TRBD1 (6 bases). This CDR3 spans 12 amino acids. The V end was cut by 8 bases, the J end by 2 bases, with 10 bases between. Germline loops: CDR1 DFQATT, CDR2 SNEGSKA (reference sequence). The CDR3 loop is CSLQGTGNTIYF. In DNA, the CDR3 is TGCAGTCTGCAGGGGACTGGAAACACCATATATTTT.

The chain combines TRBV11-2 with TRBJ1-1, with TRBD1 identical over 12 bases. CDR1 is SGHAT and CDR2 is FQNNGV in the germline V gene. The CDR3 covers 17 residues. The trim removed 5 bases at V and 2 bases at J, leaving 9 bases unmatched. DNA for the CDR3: TGTGCCAGCAGCAATGGGGGACAGGGGGCGGGAAACACTGAAGCTTTCTTT. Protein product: CASSNGGQGAGNTEAFF.

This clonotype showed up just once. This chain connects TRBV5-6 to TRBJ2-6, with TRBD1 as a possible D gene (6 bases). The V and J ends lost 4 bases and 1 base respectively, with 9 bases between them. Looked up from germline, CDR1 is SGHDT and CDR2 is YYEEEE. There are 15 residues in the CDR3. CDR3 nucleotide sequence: TGTGCCAGCAGCGCAACAGGGTCTGGGGCCAACGTCCTGACTTTC. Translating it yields CASSATGSGANVLTF.

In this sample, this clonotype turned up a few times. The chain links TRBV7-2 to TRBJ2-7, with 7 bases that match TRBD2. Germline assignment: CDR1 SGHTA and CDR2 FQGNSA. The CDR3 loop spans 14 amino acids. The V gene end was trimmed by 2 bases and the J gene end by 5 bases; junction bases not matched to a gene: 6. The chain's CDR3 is CASSLSGVRDEQYF. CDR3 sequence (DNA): TGTGCCAGCAGCTTAAGCGGGGTTCGGGACGAGCAGTACTTC.

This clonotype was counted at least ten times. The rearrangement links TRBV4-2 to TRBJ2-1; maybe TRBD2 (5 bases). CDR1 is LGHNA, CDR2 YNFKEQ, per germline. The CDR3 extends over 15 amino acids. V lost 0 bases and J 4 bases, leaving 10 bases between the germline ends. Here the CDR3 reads CASSQDRAGYNEQFF. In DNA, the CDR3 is TGTGCCAGCAGCCAAGATCGGGCGGGTTACAATGAGCAGTTCTTC.

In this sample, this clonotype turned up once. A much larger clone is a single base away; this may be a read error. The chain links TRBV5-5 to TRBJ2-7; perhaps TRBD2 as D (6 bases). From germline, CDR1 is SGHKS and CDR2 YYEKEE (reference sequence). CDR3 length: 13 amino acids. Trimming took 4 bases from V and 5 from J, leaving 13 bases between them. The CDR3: CASSPGVLNEQYF. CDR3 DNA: TGTGCCAGCAGCCCGGGAGTCCTTAACGAGCAGTACTTC.

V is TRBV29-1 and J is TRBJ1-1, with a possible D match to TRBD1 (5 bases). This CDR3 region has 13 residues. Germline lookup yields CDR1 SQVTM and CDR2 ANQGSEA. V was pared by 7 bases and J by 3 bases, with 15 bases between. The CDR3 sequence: CSARGARHTEAFF. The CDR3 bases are TGCAGCGCCCGAGGGGCCAGACACACTGAAGCTTTCTTT.

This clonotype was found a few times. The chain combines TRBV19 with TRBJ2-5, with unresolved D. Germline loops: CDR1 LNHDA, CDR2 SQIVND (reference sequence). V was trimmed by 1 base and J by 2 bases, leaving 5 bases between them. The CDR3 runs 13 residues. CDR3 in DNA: TGTGCCAGTAGTATAGCTGGGCAAGAGACCCAGTACTTC. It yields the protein CASSIAGQETQYF.

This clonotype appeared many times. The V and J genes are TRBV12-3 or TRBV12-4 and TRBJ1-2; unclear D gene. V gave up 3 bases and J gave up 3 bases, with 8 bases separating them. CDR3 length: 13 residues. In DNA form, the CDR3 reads TGTGCCAGCAGTTTGCGGGGTGACTATGGCTACACCTTC. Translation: CASSLRGDYGYTF.

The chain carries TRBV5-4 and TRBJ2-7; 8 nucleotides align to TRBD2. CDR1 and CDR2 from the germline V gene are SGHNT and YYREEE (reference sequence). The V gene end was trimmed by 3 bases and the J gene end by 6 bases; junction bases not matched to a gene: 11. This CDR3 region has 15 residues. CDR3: CASSSSGGGLGEQYF. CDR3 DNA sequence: TGTGCCAGCAGCTCGAGCGGGGGAGGTTTGGGCGAGCAGTACTTC.

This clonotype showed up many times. This chain's CDR3 is CASSFTSGQETQYF. The CDR3 DNA follows: TGCGCCAGCAGCTTTACCAGCGGCCAAGAGACCCAGTACTTC. The J gene is TRBJ2-5, the V gene TRBV5-1; maybe TRBD2 (5 bases). The CDR3 consists of 14 residues. V lost 2 bases, J lost 1 base, and 9 bases lay in between. Germline CDR1 and CDR2: SGHRS and YFSETQ.

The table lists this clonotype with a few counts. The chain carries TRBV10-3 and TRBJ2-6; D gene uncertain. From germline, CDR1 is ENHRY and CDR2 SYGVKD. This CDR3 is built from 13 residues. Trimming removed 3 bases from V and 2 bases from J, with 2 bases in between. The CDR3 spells CAISDPGANVLTF. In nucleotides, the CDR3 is TGTGCCATCAGTGACCCTGGGGCCAACGTCCTGACTTTC.

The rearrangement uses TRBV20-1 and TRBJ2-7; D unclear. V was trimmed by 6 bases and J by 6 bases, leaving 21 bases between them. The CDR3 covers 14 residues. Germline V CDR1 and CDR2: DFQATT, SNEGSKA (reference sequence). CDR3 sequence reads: CSAETGNWVSEQYF. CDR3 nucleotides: TGCAGTGCAGAGACTGGTAATTGGGTCTCCGAGCAGTACTTC.

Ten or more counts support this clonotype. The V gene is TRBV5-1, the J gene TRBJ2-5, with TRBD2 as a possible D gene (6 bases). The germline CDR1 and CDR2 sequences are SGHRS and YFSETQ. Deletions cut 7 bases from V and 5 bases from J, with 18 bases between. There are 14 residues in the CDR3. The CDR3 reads CASALGGMRETQYF. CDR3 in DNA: TGCGCCAGCGCCCTTGGGGGGATGAGGGAGACCCAGTACTTC. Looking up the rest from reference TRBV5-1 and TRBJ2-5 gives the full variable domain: KAGVTQTPRYLIKTRGQQVTLSCSPISGHRSVSWYQQTPGQGLQFLFEYFSETQRNKGNFPGRFSGRQFSNSRSEMNVSTLELGDSALYLCASALGGMRETQYFGPGTRLLVL.

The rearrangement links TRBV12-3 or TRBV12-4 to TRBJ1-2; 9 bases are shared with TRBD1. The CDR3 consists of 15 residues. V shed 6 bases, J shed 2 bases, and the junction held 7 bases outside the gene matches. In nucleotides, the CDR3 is TGTGCCAGCAGCTCCGGAGGGACAGGGAACTATGGCTACACCTTC. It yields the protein CASSSGGTGNYGYTF.

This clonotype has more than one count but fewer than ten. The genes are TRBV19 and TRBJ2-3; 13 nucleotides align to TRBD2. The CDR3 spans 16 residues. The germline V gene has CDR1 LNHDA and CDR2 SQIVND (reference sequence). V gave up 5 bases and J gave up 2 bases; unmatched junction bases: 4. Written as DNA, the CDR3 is TGTGCCAGTAGTCGACTAGCGGGGGGCCTCACAGATACGCAGTATTTT. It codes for CASSRLAGGLTDTQYF.

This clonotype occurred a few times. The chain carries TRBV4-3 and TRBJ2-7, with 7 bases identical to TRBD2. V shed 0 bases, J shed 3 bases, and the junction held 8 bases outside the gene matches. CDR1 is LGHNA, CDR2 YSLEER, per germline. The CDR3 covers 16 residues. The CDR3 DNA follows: TGCGCCAGCAGCCAAGATTGGGCTAGCGGCTTCTACGAGCAGTACGTC. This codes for CASSQDWASGFYEQYV.

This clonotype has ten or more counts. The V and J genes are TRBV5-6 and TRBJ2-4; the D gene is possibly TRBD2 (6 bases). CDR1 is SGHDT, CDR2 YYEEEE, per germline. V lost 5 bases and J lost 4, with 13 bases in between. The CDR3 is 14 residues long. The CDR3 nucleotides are TGTGCCAGCAGTTCTACCGGGGGTAAAAACATTCAGTACTTC. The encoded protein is CASSSTGGKNIQYF. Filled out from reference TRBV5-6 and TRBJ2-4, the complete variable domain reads DAGVTQSPTHLIKTRGQQVTLRCSPKSGHDTVSWYQQALGQGPQFIFQYYEEEERQRGNFPDRFSGHQFPNYSSELNVNALLLGDSALYLCASSSTGGKNIQYFGAGTRLSVL.

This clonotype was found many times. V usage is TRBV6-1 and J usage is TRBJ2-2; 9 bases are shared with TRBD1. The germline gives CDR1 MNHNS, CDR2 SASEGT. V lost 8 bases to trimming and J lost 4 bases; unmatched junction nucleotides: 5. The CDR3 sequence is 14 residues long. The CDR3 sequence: CASQVDRGTGELFF. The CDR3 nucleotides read TGTGCCAGCCAGGTGGACAGGGGCACCGGGGAGCTGTTTTTT.